The 13 T cell receptor beta chains listed next were all sequenced from one sample in a study of cytomegalovirus exposure and HLA in healthy donors. It was with 60 Vbeta and 13 Jbeta primers that the PCR ran. Sequencing used immunoSEQ multiplex PCR; TCRdb keeps in-frame clones, though not all of them. This sample has some 190,000 clones, with about 88% found just once. Material for sequencing was PBMCs. The source of these receptors is a woman aged 25 to 39 in good health and CMV-seronegative.

The chain carries TRBV10-3 and TRBJ1-1; TRBD1 matches at 9 bases. Germline values: CDR1 ENHRY, CDR2 SYGVKD. V shed 6 bases and J 3 bases; nucleotides not matched to a gene: 5. The CDR3 spans 14 residues. The DNA for the CDR3 is TGTGCCATCAGGCGGGACAGGGAATACACTGAAGCTTTCTTT. It specifies CAIRRDREYTEAFF.

This clone appeared a single time. The CDR3 loop is CATGRANTGELFF. The CDR3, as DNA: TGCGCAACGGGAAGAGCGAACACCGGGGAGCTGTTTTTT. The chain is built from TRBV5-1 and TRBJ2-2; perhaps TRBD2 as D (5 bases). CDR1 and CDR2 from the germline V gene are SGHRS and YFSETQ. The CDR3 runs to 13 residues. The full variable domain, completed using reference TRBV5-1 and TRBJ2-2, is KAGVTQTPRYLIKTRGQQVTLSCSPISGHRSVSWYQQTPGQGLQFLFEYFSETQRNKGNFPGRFSGRQFSNSRSEMNVSTLELGDSALYLCATGRANTGELFFGEGSRLTVL.

J is TRBJ2-1 and V is TRBV2, with 7 bases lining up with TRBD2. V shed 7 bases, J shed 4 bases, and the junction held 4 bases outside the gene matches. This CDR3 contains 13 residues. Germline assignment: CDR1 SNHLY and CDR2 FYNNEI. CDR3 in DNA: TGTGCCAGCATAGCTAGCGGATACAATGAGCAGTTCTTC. It yields the protein CASIASGYNEQFF.

CDR3 DNA sequence: TGCGCCAGCAGCTCACTACGGACTGGACAGGCTGAAAGGGATACGCAGTATTTT. This codes for CASSSLRTGQAERDTQYF. The V and J genes are TRBV5-1 and TRBJ2-3; 7 bases line up with TRBD1. CDR3 length: 18 amino acids. Germline CDR1 and CDR2: SGHRS and YFSETQ. V was pared by 3 bases and J by 6 bases, with 19 bases of the junction left unmatched.

This chain links TRBV9 with TRBJ2-3, with D tentatively TRBD1 (6 bases). This CDR3 has 18 amino acids. Germline V gives CDR1 SGDLS, CDR2 YYNGEE. Trimming shortened V by 0 bases and J by 6 bases, and 23 bases separated the two germline ends. The CDR3 DNA reads TGTGCCAGCAGCGTAGGCTCATTGTGGGCAGGGGATGACGATACGCAGTATTTT. It is translated as CASSVGSLWAGDDDTQYF.

The rearrangement joins TRBV11-3 to TRBJ2-7; D is uncertain. CDR3 length: 14 residues. Germline V gene data show CDR1 as SGHNT and CDR2 as YENEEA. The V end was cut by 2 bases, the J end by 0 bases, with 8 bases between. The CDR3 nucleotides are TGTGCCAGCAGCTTAAATAGTTTCTCCTACGAGCAGTACTTC. Its translation is CASSLNSFSYEQYF.

CDR3 protein: CASSLDGSRVYEQYF. CDR3 nucleotides: TGTGCCAGCAGCTTGGACGGGTCTCGGGTCTACGAGCAGTACTTC. This sequence joins TRBV5-8 and TRBJ2-7; D not resolved. The V end lost 0 bases, the J end lost 3 bases, and 13 bases lay between the germline ends. In germline, CDR1 is SGHTS, CDR2 YDEGEE. The CDR3 runs 15 residues.

The chain combines TRBV6-1 with TRBJ2-3; 12 positions match TRBD2. The CDR3 sequence is 15 residues long. Losses at the gene ends were 7 bases for V and 4 bases for J; bases not matched to a gene: 6. Germline V gene sequence: CDR1 MNHNS, CDR2 SASEGT. Here the CDR3 reads CASTASGGDSDTQYF. In DNA form, the CDR3 reads TGTGCCAGCACCGCTAGCGGGGGGGACTCAGATACGCAGTATTTT.

The chain carries TRBV4-1 and TRBJ2-7; weak D call: TRBD1 (6 bases). Germline V gene data show CDR1 as MGHRA and CDR2 as YSYEKL. The CDR3 is 15 amino acids. V shed 4 bases and J shed 0 bases, with 13 bases lying between them. The CDR3 protein is CASSPGAGTSYEQYF. DNA for the CDR3: TGCGCCAGCAGCCCAGGGGCCGGTACCTCCTACGAGCAGTACTTC.

This rearrangement joins TRBV7-3 to TRBJ2-5; TRBD2 matches at 8 bases. The DNA end favors TRBJ2-7, so the J call may be wrong. Germline V CDR1 and CDR2: SGHTA, FQGTGA. CDR3 length equals 15 residues. The CDR3 nucleotides are TGTGCCAGCAGCTTAGGGGCGGGGGGTCTCTACGAGCAGTACTTC. It yields the protein CASSLGAGGLYEQYF.

The chain joins TRBV11-3 to TRBJ2-1, with 7 nucleotides matching TRBD1. This CDR3 comprises 14 residues. The J segment lost 7 bases and the V segment lost 1 base, leaving 4 bases of the junction unmatched. Germline V lookup: CDR1 SGHNT, CDR2 YENEEA. CDR3 region: CASSLAGQVNEQFF. The DNA for the CDR3 is TGTGCCAGCAGCTTAGCCGGACAGGTAAATGAGCAGTTCTTC.

The genes are TRBV10-3 and TRBJ2-1, with TRBD2 identical over 7 bases. V gave up 8 bases and J gave up 8 bases; unmatched junction bases: 12. Per germline, CDR1 ENHRY and CDR2 SYGVKD. The CDR3 totals 14 residues. The CDR3 is CAIGGGPSVHEQFF. The CDR3 DNA reads TGTGCCATCGGGGGAGGGCCATCCGTCCATGAGCAGTTCTTC.

The chain recombines TRBV6-6 with TRBJ2-2; D gene ambiguous. The CDR3 is made up of 13 amino acids. The V end lost 6 bases, the J end lost 4 bases, and 9 bases lay between the germline ends. Germline CDR1 reads MNHNY; CDR2 reads SVGAGI (reference sequence). CDR3 sequence (DNA): TGTGCCAGCAGCCGGGTCCCCACCGGGGAGCTGTTTTTT. It specifies CASSRVPTGELFF.